A selection of T cell receptor beta chains follows, all from one sample in a study of response to subunit inactivated influenza vaccine. TCRdb re-derived calls from the RT-PCR reads in MiXCR, one entry per CDR3 protein. The table records some 640,000 distinct CDR3 sequences, 11% to 15% of them present only once. Sequenced here: PBMCs from blood, sampled approximately 15 days before vaccination. These receptors were collected from a man in his fifties or sixties who received an inactivated influenza vaccine. The CDR3 runs from the conserved cysteine through the conserved F or W. Each record gives: J gene, V gene, clone size, D gene, CDR3 protein, CDR3 DNA. D genes are given only for firm matches. Size tells how often a clone was seen (once, few, many) or the class of an expanded clone, and some rows leave it out.

TRBJ1-1,TRBV5-1,many,.,CASSPSFLTEAFF,TGCGCCAGCAGCCCGTCCTTCCTTACTGAAGCTTTCTTT
TRBJ1-2,TRBV25-1,few,.,CASSRGDGYTF,TGTGCCAGCAGCAGGGGCGATGGCTACACCTTC
TRBJ2-5,TRBV3-1,.,TRBD2,CASRQGPLSGGDLKKTQYF,TGTGCCAGCAGACAAGGGCCCCTTTCGGGGGGTGACCTTAAGAAGACCCAGTACTTC
TRBJ2-3,TRBV20-1,few,TRBD2,CSARAGDGTDTQYF,TGCAGTGCTAGGGCGGGGGACGGCACAGATACGCAGTATTTT
TRBJ2-7,TRBV12-3/TRBV12-4,few,TRBD1,CASSSHRQGYYEQYF,TGTGCCAGCAGTTCCCACCGACAGGGTTACTACGAGCAGTACTTC
TRBJ2-5,TRBV11-1,few,TRBD2,CASSLTRLAGATETQYF,TGTGCCAGCAGCTTAACGCGACTAGCGGGAGCCACAGAGACCCAGTACTTC
TRBJ2-3,TRBV6-1,once,TRBD1,CASSVDRVRDTQYF,TGTGCCAGCAGTGTGGACAGGGTGAGAGATACGCAGTATTTT
TRBJ2-3,TRBV9,.,.,CASSVAPLNTQYF,TGTGCCAGCAGCGTAGCTCCCCTTAATACGCAGTATTTT
TRBJ2-3,TRBV15,.,.,CATAGGHVSAVTQYF,TGTGCCACCGCAGGTGGGCACGTCTCCGCGGTTACGCAGTATTTT
TRBJ2-1,TRBV29-1,.,.,CSVVRSHEQFF,TGCAGCGTTGTGCGGTCCCATGAGCAGTTCTTC
TRBJ1-5,TRBV3-1,few,.,CASSQARGGQPQHF,TGTGCCAGCAGCCAAGCACGTGGGGGCCAGCCCCAGCATTTT
TRBJ2-2,TRBV6-5,.,.,CASSYSPGDTGELFF,TGTGCCAGCAGTTACTCTCCAGGGGACACCGGGGAGCTGTTTTTT
TRBJ2-7,TRBV29-1,few,.,CSVSTLLTYEQYF,TGCAGCGTATCGACCCTGTTGACCTACGAGCAGTACTTC
TRBJ2-3,TRBV24-1,.,.,CATSEPEGAADTQYF,TGTGCCACCAGTGAACCCGAGGGAGCAGCAGATACGCAGTATTTT
TRBJ2-5,TRBV20-1,.,TRBD1,CSAGRTGGETQYF,TGCAGTGCCGGAAGAACAGGGGGAGAGACCCAGTACTTC
TRBJ2-2,TRBV2,.,.,CASSEVGELFF,TGTGCCAGCAGTGAAGTCGGGGAGCTGTTTTTT
TRBJ1-1,TRBV30,few,TRBD1,CAWSVPGQGPNTEAFF,TGTGCCTGGAGTGTCCCGGGACAGGGACCGAACACTGAAGCTTTCTTT
TRBJ2-3,TRBV9,.,.,CASSLPGATDTQYF,TGTGCCAGCAGCCTACCCGGGGCAACAGATACGCAGTATTTT
TRBJ2-2,TRBV7-2,.,.,CASSPTWGGLGELFF,TGTGCCAGCAGCCCCACCTGGGGGGGGCTCGGGGAGCTGTTTTTT
TRBJ1-6,TRBV5-6,few,.,CASRSMGRESYNSPLHF,TGTGCCAGCAGGTCAATGGGGCGGGAATCCTATAATTCACCCCTCCACTTT
TRBJ1-5,TRBV19,few,.,CASTPTGYGNQPQHF,TGTGCCAGCACTCCCACGGGATATGGCAATCAGCCCCAGCATTTT
TRBJ2-7,TRBV5-1,.,TRBD1,CASSPTGTASNEQYF,TGCGCCAGCAGCCCCACCGGGACAGCCTCTAACGAGCAGTACTTC
TRBJ1-2,TRBV6-2/TRBV6-3,.,.,CASSYQLPYGYTF,TGTGCCAGCAGTTACCAACTTCCCTATGGCTACACCTTC